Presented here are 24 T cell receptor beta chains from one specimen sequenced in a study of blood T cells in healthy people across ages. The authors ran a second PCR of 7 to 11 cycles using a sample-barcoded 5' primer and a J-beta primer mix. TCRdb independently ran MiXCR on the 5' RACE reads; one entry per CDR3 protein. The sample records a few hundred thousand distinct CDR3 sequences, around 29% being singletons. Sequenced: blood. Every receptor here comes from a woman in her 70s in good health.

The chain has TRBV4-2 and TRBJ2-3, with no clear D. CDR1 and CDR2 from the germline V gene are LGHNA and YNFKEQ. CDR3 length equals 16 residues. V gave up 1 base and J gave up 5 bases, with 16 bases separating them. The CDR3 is CASSQAGAPVGDTQYF. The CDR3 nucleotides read TGTGCCAGCAGCCAAGCAGGCGCTCCAGTGGGAGATACGCAGTATTTT.

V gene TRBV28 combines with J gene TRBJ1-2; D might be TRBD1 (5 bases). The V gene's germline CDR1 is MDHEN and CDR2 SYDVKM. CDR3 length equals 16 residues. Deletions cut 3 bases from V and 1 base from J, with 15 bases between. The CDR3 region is CASSLQGSFSNYGYTF. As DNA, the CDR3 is TGTGCCAGCAGTTTGCAGGGTTCTTTTAGTAACTATGGCTACACCTTC.

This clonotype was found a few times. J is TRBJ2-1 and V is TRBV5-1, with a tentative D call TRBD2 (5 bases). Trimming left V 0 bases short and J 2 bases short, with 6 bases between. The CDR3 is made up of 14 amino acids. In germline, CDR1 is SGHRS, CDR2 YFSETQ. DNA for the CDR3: TGCGCCAGCAGCTTGGGGGAGACCTACAATGAGCAGTTCTTC. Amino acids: CASSLGETYNEQFF.

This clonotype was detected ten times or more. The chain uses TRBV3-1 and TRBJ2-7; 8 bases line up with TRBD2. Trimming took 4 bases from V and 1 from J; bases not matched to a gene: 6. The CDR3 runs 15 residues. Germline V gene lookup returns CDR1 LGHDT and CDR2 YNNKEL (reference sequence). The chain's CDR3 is CASSPGLAGSYEQYF. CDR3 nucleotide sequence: TGTGCCAGCAGCCCCGGGCTAGCGGGTTCCTACGAGCAGTACTTC.

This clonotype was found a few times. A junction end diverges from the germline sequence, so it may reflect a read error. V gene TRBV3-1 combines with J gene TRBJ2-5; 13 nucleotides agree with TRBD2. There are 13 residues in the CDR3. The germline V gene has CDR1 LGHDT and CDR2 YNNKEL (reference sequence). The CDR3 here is CASSQDGLAGAMF. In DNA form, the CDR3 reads TGTGCCAGCAGCCAAGACGGACTAGCGGGAGCTATGTTC.

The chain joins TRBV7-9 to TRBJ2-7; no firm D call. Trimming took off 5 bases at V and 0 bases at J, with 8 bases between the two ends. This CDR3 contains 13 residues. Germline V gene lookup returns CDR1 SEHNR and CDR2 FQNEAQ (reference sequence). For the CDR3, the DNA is TGTGCCAGCAGCCCCGGCACCTCCTACGAGCAGTACTTC. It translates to CASSPGTSYEQYF.

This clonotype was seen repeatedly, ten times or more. The CDR3 sequence is CASRSGGAVGELFF. DNA for the CDR3: TGTGCCAGCAGATCAGGGGGCGCAGTCGGGGAGCTGTTTTTT. This rearrangement joins TRBV12-3 or TRBV12-4 to TRBJ2-2; 8 bases line up with TRBD1. V dropped 6 bases and J dropped 7; count of bases not matched to a gene: 7. The CDR3 is made up of 14 amino acids.

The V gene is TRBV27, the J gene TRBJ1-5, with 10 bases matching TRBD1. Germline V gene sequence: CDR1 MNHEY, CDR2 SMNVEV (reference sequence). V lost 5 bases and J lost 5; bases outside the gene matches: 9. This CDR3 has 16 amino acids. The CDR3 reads CASSPWTGGTDQPQHF. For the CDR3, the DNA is TGTGCCAGCAGTCCGTGGACAGGGGGAACGGATCAGCCCCAGCATTTT.

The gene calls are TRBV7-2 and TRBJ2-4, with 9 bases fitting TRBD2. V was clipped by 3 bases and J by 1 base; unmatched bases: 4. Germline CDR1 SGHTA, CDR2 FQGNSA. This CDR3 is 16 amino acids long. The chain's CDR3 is CASSFLAGSAKNIQYF. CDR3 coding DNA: TGTGCCAGCAGCTTCCTAGCGGGGTCGGCCAAAAACATTCAGTACTTC. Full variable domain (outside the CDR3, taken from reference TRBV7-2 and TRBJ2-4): GAGVSQSPSNKVTEKGKDVELRCDPISGHTALYWYRQSLGQGLEFLIYFQGNSAPDKSGLPSDRFSAERTGGSVSTLTIQRTQQEDSAVYLCASSFLAGSAKNIQYFGAGTRLSVL.

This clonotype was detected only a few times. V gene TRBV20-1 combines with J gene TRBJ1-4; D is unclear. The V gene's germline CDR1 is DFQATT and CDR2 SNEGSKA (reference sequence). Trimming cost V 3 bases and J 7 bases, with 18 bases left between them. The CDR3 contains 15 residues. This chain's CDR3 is CSARDLSRSGEKLFF. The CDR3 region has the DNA TGCAGTGCTAGGGACCTGAGTCGGTCGGGTGAAAAACTGTTTTTT.

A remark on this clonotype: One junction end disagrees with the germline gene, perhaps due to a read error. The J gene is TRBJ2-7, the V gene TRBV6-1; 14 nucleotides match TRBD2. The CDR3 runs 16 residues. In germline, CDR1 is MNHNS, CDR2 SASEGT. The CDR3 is CASSAGTSGSPSEQHF. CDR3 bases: TGTGCCAGCAGTGCTGGGACTAGCGGGAGTCCTTCCGAGCAGCACTTC.

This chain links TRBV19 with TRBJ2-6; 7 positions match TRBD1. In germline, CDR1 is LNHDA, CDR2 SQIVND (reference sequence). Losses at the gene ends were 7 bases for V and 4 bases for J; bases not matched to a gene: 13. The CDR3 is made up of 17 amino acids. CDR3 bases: TGTGCCAGTACCCCCCGAGACAGGGCAGCCGGGGCCAACGTCCTGACTTTC. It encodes CASTPRDRAAGANVLTF.

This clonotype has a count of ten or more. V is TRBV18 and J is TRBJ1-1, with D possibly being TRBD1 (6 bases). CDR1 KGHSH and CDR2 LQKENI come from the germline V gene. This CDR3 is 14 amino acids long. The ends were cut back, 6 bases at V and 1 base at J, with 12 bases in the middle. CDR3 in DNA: TGTGCCAGCTCCCCAGGGACACCGAACACTGAAGCTTTCTTT. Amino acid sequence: CASSPGTPNTEAFF.

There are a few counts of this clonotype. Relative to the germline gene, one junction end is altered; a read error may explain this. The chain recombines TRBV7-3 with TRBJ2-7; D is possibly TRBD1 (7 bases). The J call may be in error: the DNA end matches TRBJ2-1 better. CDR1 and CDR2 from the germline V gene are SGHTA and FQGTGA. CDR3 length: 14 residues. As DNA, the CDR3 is TGTGCCAGCAGCCGACAGGGAGGCGGCAATGGGCAGTTCTTC. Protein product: CASSRQGGGNGQFF.

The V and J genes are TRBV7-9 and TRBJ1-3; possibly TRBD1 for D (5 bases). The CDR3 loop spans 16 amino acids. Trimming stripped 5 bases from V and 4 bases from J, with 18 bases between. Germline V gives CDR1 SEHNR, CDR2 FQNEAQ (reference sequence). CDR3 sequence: CASSNQEEGYGNTIYF. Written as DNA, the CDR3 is TGTGCCAGCAGCAACCAGGAGGAGGGGTACGGAAACACCATATATTTT. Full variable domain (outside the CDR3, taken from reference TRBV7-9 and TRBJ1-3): DTGVSQNPRHKITKRGQNVTFRCDPISEHNRLYWYRQTLGQGPEFLTYFQNEAQLEKSRLLSDRFSAERPKGSFSTLEIQRTEQGDSAMYLCASSNQEEGYGNTIYFGEGSWLTVV.

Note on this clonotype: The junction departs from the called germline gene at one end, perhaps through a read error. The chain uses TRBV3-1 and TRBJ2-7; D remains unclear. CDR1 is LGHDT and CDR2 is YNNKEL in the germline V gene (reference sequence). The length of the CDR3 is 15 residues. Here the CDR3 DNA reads TGTGCCAGCAGTCAAGATTTGGCCATCGGCTACGAGCAGTACTTC. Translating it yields CASSQDLAIGYEQYF.

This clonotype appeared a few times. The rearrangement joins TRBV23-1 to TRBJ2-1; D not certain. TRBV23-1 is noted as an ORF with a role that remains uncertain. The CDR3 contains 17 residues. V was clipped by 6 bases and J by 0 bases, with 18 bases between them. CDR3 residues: CASRPQSSESSYNEQFF. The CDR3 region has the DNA TGCGCCAGCAGACCACAATCGAGCGAGAGCTCCTACAATGAGCAGTTCTTC.

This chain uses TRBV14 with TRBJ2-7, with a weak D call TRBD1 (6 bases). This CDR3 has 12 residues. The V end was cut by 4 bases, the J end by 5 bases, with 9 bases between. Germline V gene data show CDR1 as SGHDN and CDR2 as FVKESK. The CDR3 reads CASSRYRDEQYF. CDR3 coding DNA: TGTGCCAGCAGCCGATACAGGGACGAGCAGTACTTC.

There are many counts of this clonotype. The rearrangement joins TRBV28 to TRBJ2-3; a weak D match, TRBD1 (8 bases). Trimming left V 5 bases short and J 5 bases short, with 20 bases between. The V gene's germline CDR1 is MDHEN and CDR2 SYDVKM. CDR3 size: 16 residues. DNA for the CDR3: TGTGCCAGCAGTGCCCACCGGACAGGGAGGGGAGATACGCAGTATTTT. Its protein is CASSAHRTGRGDTQYF.

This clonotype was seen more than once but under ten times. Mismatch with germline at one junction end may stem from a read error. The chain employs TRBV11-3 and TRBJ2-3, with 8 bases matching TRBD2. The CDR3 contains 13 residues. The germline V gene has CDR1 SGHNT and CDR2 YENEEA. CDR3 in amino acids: CAGSKAGADTQYF. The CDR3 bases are TGTGCCGGCAGCAAAGCGGGGGCAGATACGCAGTATTTT.

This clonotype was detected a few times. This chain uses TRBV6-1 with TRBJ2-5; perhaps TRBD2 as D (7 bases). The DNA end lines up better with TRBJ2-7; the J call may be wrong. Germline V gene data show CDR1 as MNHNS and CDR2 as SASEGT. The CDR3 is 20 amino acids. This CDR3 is CASSERFSGYAGARSYEQYF. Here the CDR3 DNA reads TGTGCCAGCAGTGAACGATTTTCGGGGTATGCGGGGGCGCGCTCCTACGAGCAGTACTTC.

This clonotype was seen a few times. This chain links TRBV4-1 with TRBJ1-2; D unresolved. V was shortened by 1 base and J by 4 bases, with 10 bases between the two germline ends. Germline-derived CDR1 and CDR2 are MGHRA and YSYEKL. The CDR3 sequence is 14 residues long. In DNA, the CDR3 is TGCGCCAGCAGCCAAGTGAACAGTGGCTATGGCTACACCTTC. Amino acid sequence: CASSQVNSGYGYTF.

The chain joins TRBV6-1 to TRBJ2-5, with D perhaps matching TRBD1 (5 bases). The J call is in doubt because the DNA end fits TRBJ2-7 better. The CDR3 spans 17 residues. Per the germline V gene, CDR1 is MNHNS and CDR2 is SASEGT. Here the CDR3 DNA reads TGTGCCAGCTACCCAAGGGGCTTCCTAGGATCACTTTACGAGCAGTACTTC. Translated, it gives CASYPRGFLGSLYEQYF.

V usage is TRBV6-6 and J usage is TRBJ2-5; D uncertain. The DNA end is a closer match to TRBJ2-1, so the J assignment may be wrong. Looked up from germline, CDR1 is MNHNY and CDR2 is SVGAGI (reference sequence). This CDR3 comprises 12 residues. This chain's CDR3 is CASTSDPWGQFF. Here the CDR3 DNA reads TGTGCCAGCACATCGGATCCGTGGGGGCAGTTCTTC.